A selection of T cell receptor beta chains follows, all from one sample in a study of shared clonotypes between healthy human individuals. Libraries were prepared by immunoSEQ multiplex PCR; TCRdb keeps only in-frame clonotypes and omits some of them. There are roughly 1 million clones in the sample; around 75% occur only once, and over 1.3% lies in the top ten. Sequences were obtained from memory CD4+ T cells sorted from blood. Receptor source: a man between 18 and 29 years old in good health. CDR3s include the opening cysteine and the closing phenylalanine or tryptophan.

J: TRBJ2-2; V: TRBV10-1; CDR3: CASSDGTSTGELFF
J: TRBJ2-7; V: TRBV5-6; CDR3: CASSLVGPGSSYEQYF
J: TRBJ2-6; V: TRBV5-4; CDR3: CASSLMRATGSGANVLTF
J: TRBJ2-3; V: TRBV6-5; CDR3: CASSRAPGGTQYF
J: TRBJ2-6; V: TRBV19; CDR3: CASSIQGDSLGANVLTF
J: TRBJ1-6; V: TRBV10-3; CDR3: CAINQSRNSPLHF
J: TRBJ2-7; V: TRBV6-1; CDR3: CASIRMGASYEQYF
J: TRBJ2-3; V: TRBV7-8; CDR3: CASSLAGVGTDTQYF
J: TRBJ2-7; V: TRBV30; CDR3: CAWSPGALGSYEQYF
J: TRBJ2-1; V: TRBV9; CDR3: CASSPRTSGRTNEQFF
J: TRBJ2-2; V: TRBV5-1; CDR3: CASSLASGSSTGELFF
J: TRBJ1-2; V: TRBV4-1; CDR3: CASSLTTGGEYGYTF
J: TRBJ2-1; V: TRBV7-2; CDR3: CASSLAKGPYNEQFF
J: TRBJ1-1; V: TRBV5-1; CDR3: CASSLGRVDPAFF
J: TRBJ2-7; V: TRBV7-8; CDR3: CASTWTSPYEQYF
J: TRBJ1-4; V: TRBV6-6; CDR3: CASSYGGPQGGEKLFF
J: TRBJ2-7; V: TRBV6-6; CDR3: CASATSYEQYF
J: TRBJ2-7; V: TRBV30; CDR3: CAWSPPGGYEQYF
J: TRBJ2-5; V: TRBV7-3; CDR3: CASSLKRVSYPETQYF
J: TRBJ1-4; V: TRBV28; CDR3: CASGIRQATNEKLFF